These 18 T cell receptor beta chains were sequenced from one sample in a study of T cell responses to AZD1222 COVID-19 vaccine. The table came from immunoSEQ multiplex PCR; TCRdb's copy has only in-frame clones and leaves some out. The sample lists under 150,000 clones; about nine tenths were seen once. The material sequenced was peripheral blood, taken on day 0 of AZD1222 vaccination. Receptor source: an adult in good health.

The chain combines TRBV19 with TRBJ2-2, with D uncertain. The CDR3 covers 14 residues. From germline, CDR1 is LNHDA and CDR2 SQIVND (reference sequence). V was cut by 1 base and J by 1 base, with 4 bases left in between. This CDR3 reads CASSIVGNTGELFF. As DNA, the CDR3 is TGTGCCAGTAGTATAGTGGGGAACACCGGGGAGCTGTTTTTT. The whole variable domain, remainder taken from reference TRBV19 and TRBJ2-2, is DGGITQSPKYLFRKEGQNVTLSCEQNLNHDAMYWYRQDPGQGLRLIYYSQIVNDFQKGDIAEGYSVSREKKESFPLTVTSAQKNPTAFYLCASSIVGNTGELFFGEGSRLTVL.

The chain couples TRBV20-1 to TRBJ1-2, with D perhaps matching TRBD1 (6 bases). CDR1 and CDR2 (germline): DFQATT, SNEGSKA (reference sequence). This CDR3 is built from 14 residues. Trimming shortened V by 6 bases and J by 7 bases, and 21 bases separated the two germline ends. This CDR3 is CSASNTGSGTGYTF. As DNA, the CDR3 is TGCAGTGCGAGTAATACAGGGAGCGGTACTGGCTACACCTTC.

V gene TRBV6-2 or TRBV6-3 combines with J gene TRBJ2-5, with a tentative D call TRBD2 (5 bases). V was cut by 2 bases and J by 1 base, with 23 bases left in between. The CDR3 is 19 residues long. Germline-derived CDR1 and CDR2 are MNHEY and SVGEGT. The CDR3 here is CASSYLWARGGRFQETQYF. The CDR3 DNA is TGTGCCAGCAGTTACCTCTGGGCGCGCGGAGGACGATTCCAAGAGACCCAGTACTTC.

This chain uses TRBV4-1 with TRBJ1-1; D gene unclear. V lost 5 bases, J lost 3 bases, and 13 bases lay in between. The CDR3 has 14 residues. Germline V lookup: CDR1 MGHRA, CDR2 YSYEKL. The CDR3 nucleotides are TGCGCCAGCAGCGGCTTGAACGGTGACACTGAAGCTTTCTTT. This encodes CASSGLNGDTEAFF.

The CDR3 loop reads CASSIRPGAEAFF. The CDR3 DNA sequence: TGTGCCAGTAGTATACGACCGGGGGCTGAAGCTTTCTTT. This rearrangement joins TRBV19 to TRBJ1-1, with a tentative D call TRBD1 (5 bases). V was clipped by 2 bases and J by 6 bases, with 10 bases between them. Germline CDR1 is LNHDA and CDR2 is SQIVND (reference sequence). The CDR3 loop spans 13 amino acids.

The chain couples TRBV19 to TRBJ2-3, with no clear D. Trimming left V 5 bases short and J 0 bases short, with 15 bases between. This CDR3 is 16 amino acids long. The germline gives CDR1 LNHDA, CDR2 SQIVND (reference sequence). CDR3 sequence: CASSAPGRPSTDTQYF. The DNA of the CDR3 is TGTGCCAGTAGTGCCCCCGGGCGACCTAGCACAGATACGCAGTATTTT.

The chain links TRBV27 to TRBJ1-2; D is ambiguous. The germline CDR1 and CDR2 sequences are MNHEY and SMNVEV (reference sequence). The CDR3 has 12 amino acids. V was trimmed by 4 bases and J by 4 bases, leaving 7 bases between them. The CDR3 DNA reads TGTGCCAGCAGTTCGGGGTCCTATGGCTACACCTTC. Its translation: CASSSGSYGYTF.

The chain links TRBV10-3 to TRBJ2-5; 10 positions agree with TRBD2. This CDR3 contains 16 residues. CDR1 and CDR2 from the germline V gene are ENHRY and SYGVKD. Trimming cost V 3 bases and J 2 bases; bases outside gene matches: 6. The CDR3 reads CAISDLGTSAQETQYF. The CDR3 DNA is TGTGCCATCAGTGATTTAGGGACTAGCGCGCAAGAGACCCAGTACTTC.

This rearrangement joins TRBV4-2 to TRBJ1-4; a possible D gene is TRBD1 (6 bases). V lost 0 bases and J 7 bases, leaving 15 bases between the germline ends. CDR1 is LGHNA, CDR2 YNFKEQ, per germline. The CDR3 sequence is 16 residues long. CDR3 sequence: CASSQDRGGGGEKLFF. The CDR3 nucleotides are TGTGCCAGCAGCCAAGACCGAGGGGGAGGTGGTGAAAAACTGTTTTTT.

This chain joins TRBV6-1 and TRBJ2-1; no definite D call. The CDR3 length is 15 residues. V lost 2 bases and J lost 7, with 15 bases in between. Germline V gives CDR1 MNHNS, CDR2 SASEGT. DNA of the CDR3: TGTGCCAGCAGTGAATTCGAGACCATAGGGAATGAGCAGTTCTTC. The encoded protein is CASSEFETIGNEQFF.

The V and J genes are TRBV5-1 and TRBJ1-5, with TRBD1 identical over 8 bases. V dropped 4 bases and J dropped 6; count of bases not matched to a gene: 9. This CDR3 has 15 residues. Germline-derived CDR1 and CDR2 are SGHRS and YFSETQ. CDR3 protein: CASSPGQGQAQPQHF. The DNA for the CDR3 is TGCGCCAGCAGCCCCGGACAGGGACAGGCTCAGCCCCAGCATTTT.

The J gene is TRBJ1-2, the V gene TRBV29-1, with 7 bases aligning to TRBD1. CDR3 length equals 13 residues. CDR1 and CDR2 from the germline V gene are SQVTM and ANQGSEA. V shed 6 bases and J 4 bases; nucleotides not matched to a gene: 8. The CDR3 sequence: CSVDRVLTYGYTF. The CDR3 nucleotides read TGCAGCGTAGACAGGGTGTTGACCTATGGCTACACCTTC.

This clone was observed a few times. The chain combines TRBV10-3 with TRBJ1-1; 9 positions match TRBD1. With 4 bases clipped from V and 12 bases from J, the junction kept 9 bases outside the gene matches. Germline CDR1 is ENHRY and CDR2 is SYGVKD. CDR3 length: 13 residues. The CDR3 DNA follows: TGTGCCATCAGTGTGTCGACAGGGGGGAGGACTTTCTTT. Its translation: CAISVSTGGRTFF.

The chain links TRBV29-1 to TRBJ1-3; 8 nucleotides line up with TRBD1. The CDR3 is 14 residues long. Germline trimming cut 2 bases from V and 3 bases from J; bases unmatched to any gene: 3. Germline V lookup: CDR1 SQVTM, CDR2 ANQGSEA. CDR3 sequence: CSVETDRVGNTIYF. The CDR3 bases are TGCAGCGTTGAAACGGACAGGGTTGGAAACACCATATATTTT.

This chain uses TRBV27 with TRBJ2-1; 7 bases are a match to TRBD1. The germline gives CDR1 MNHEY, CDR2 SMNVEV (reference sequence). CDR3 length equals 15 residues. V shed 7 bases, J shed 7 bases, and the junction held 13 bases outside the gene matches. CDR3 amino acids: CASNGPGGDGNEQFF. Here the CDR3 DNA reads TGTGCCAGCAATGGGCCAGGGGGAGATGGGAATGAGCAGTTCTTC.

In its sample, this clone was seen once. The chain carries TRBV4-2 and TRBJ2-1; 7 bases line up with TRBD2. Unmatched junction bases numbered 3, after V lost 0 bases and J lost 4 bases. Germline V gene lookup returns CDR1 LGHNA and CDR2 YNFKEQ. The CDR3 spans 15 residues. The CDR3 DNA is TGTGCCAGCAGCCAAGAGGGGGGGGATTACAATGAGCAGTTCTTC. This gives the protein CASSQEGGDYNEQFF.

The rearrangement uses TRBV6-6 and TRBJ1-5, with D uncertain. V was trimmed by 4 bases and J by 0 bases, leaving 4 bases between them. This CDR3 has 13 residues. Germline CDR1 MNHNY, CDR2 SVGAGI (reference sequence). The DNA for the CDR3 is TGTGCCAGCAGTTCCTATAGCAATCAGCCCCAGCATTTT. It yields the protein CASSSYSNQPQHF.

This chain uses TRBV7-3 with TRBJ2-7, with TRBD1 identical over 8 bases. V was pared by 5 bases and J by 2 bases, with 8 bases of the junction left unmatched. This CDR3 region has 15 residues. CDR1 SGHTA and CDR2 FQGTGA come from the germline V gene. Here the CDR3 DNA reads TGTGCCAGCAGCCCAGACAGGGGATCCGCCTACGAGCAGTACTTC. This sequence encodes CASSPDRGSAYEQYF.